The sequence of this T cell receptor (beta chain) was determined in a study of cytotoxic CD8 clonotypes in ibrutinib-treated CLL. The wider study: Response samples followed a median 12 months of treatment, range 6 to 36.

The CDR3 is made up of 13 amino acids. Germline V gene data show CDR1 as GTSNPN and CDR2 as SVGIG (reference sequence). Trimming left V 4 bases short and J 10 bases short, with 16 bases between. Some clones are missing from TCRdb's copy, which holds only in-frame ones; the method was immunoSEQ multiplex PCR. The sample yields about 120,000 clones, approximately 83% seen once. The clonotype originates from a human donor with chronic lymphocytic leukemia. Sample: PBMCs, taken after 24 months of ibrutinib treatment. The chain has TRBV30 and TRBJ1-4, with D unclear. The CDR3 nucleotides read TGTGCCTGGAAGCCCGCCCGAAGTGGAAAACTGTTTTTT. It codes for CAWKPARSGKLFF.